This TCR beta chain was profiled in a study of preoperative IRX-2 immunotherapy in early breast cancer. Germline V lookup: CDR1 LGHNA, CDR2 YSLEER. CDR3 size: 18 residues. V lost 0 bases and J 0 bases, leaving 17 bases between the germline ends. Specified treatment: preoperative locoregional IRX-2 cytokine immunotherapy. Method: immunoSEQ multiplex PCR; TCRdb's copy keeps in-frame clones and lacks some. The sample holds 35,000 to 55,000 clones, approximately 95% seen once. Specimen: tumor tissue, collected after IRX-2 immunotherapy. J is TRBJ1-2 and V is TRBV4-3; D gene ambiguous. This receptor was taken from a human donor with breast cancer. Here the CDR3 reads CASSQDVFWRPANYGYTF. The CDR3 nucleotides are TGCGCCAGCAGCCAAGATGTGTTTTGGCGGCCAGCTAACTATGGCTACACCTTC.